Listed below are T cell receptor beta chains from one sample, sequenced in a study of T-cell memory formation after mild COVID-19. Each CDR3 protein is one row after TCRdb ran MiXCR on the 5' RACE reads. The sample holds 130,000 to 150,000 distinct CDR3 sequences; about 6.1% are singletons and the top ten take just over 2%. Sequencing was performed on PBMCs or a T cell subset sorted from them (not recorded which). The receptors here all came from an adult woman who had mild COVID-19 (a few samples of this study predate the infection). Cell type and time point are not known. The CDR3 runs from the conserved cysteine through the conserved F or W.

V gene	J gene	CDR3 protein
TRBV14	TRBJ2-5	CASSPHFNPTTQYF
TRBV5-1	TRBJ2-3	CASSLDGTSTDTQYF
TRBV4-3	TRBJ2-2	CASSQVGLAAGELFF
TRBV6-5	TRBJ1-2	CASSRQGASNYGYTF
TRBV2	TRBJ1-2	CASSGSQVYGYTF
TRBV3-1	TRBJ1-2	CASSQGGASNYGYTF
TRBV24-1	TRBJ2-2	CATSRESGTGELLF
TRBV29-1	TRBJ2-1	CSVPGGTYNEQFF
TRBV10-2	TRBJ2-2	CASSEPGQGVTGELFF
TRBV2	TRBJ2-5	CASRTGQETQYF
TRBV11-2	TRBJ2-5	CASRPRTNQDEAQYF
TRBV6-1	TRBJ2-5	CASSAHTGGRETQYF
TRBV18	TRBJ1-2	CASSPPGGGYGYTF
TRBV20-1	TRBJ1-4	CSARDRRAGFRVEKLFF
TRBV15	TRBJ2-3	CATSRGEVWTDTQYF
TRBV18	TRBJ2-3	CASSPPGMADTQYF
TRBV20-1	TRBJ2-7	CSAVGWGGSYEQYF
TRBV12-3/TRBV12-4	TRBJ2-7	CASLRDTAYEQYF
TRBV7-3	TRBJ2-1	CASSFSAGGPNEQFF
TRBV12-3/TRBV12-4	TRBJ1-2	CASRGQGRNYGYTF
TRBV6-6	TRBJ1-5	CASRGNLRGRDQPQHF
TRBV5-1	TRBJ1-1	CASRSGQENTEAFF
TRBV12-3/TRBV12-4	TRBJ1-6	CASSPGQGDLLGSPLHF
TRBV7-2	TRBJ2-1	CASSGGRPSSYNEQFF
TRBV11-3	TRBJ1-4	CASSLGGDRLLFF
TRBV11-3	TRBJ1-3	CASSPTGPWTGNTIYF
TRBV29-1	TRBJ1-2	CSVTDGYTF
TRBV5-1	TRBJ2-7	CASSLADRFYEQYF
TRBV7-2	TRBJ1-2	CASNPAFSANYGYTF
TRBV3-1	TRBJ2-7	CASSFDDRGEQYF
TRBV12-3/TRBV12-4	TRBJ1-1	CASRGRENTEAFF
TRBV7-2	TRBJ1-1	CASSLSGGVPGTEAFF
TRBV5-1	TRBJ1-2	CASHPTGGIPYGYTF
TRBV6-1	TRBJ2-7	CASRAGDYEQYF
TRBV7-3	TRBJ2-3	CASSPGLAGGPSDTQYF
TRBV24-1	TRBJ1-1	CATSQASNTEAFF
TRBV25-1	TRBJ2-2	CASSESLGRTGELFF
TRBV11-3	TRBJ2-7	CASSLAGIEQYF
TRBV18	TRBJ2-5	CASSPLRTSGLQETQYF
TRBV6-5	TRBJ1-2	CASSTDRGLTGYTF
TRBV5-1	TRBJ2-3	CASSPGGHMQDTQYF
TRBV6-5	TRBJ1-2	CASSYSLGSGYTF
TRBV5-1	TRBJ2-1	CASSFWGREQFF
TRBV19	TRBJ1-4	CASSPPRRFEKLFF
TRBV12-3/TRBV12-4	TRBJ1-2	CASSFGQGEGGYTF
TRBV29-1	TRBJ2-1	CSVAVGPYNEQFF
TRBV9	TRBJ1-1	CASSVSPLNAEAFF